The 19 T cell receptor beta chains given below trace back to one sample, sequenced in a study of Ad26.COV2.S vaccination and SARS-CoV-2 variants. The method was immunoSEQ multiplex PCR; TCRdb's version includes in-frame clones alone and lacks a portion of them. Of some 640,000 clones in the sample, roughly 90% were seen once. As to treatment: around 19 received Ad26.COV2.S at low or high dose, single or two shots; five or six received placebo; per-sample allocation not given. Samples analyzed were those drawn on day 63 after the first vaccine or placebo injection. The material was peripheral blood, obtained in a trial of Ad26.COV2.S vaccine versus placebo. The receptors were sampled from a person between 18 and 65 years old who received the Ad26.COV2.S COVID-19 vaccine or a placebo.

A single count supports this clone. In DNA, the CDR3 is TGTGCCAGCAGCCAAGAAAGGGAGGGCCCCCCCTACAATGAGCAGTTCTTC. It translates to CASSQEREGPPYNEQFF. The chain recombines TRBV4-2 with TRBJ2-1, with 7 bases lining up with TRBD2. With V trimmed by 0 bases and J by 2 bases, 7 bases remained unmatched. This CDR3 region has 17 residues. Germline lookup yields CDR1 LGHNA and CDR2 YNFKEQ.

Only one count was recorded for this clone. The chain recombines TRBV20-1 with TRBJ2-3; no clear D. The V and J ends lost 3 bases and 0 bases respectively, with 10 bases between them. The CDR3 length is 14 residues. Germline V gene data show CDR1 as DFQATT and CDR2 as SNEGSKA (reference sequence). This CDR3 is CSASRAFSTDTQYF. The CDR3 nucleotides are TGCAGTGCTAGTAGAGCCTTTAGCACAGATACGCAGTATTTT.

As regards this clone: The sample holds other DNA sequences that translate to the same CDR3. The chain is built from TRBV30 and TRBJ2-7; no reliable D call. The V end lost 0 bases, the J end lost 3 bases, and 9 bases lay between the germline ends. The V gene's germline CDR1 is GTSNPN and CDR2 SVGIG (reference sequence). The CDR3 runs 13 residues. The CDR3 bases are TGTGCCTGGAGTGTAGGGCCGCGCTACGAGCAGTACTTC. This gives the protein CAWSVGPRYEQYF.

The chain uses TRBV12-3 or TRBV12-4 and TRBJ1-1; tentatively, D is TRBD1 (6 bases). This CDR3 has 13 residues. The V end lost 1 base, the J end lost 10 bases, and 13 bases lay between the germline ends. The CDR3 DNA follows: TGTGCCAGCAGTTTAGGAAGGGGGTTCGGAGCTTTCTTT. Amino acids: CASSLGRGFGAFF.

V gene TRBV7-8 combines with J gene TRBJ1-5; D is possibly TRBD1 (6 bases). V dropped 5 bases and J dropped 1 base, with 15 bases sitting between them. The germline gives CDR1 SGHVS, CDR2 FQNEAQ. The CDR3 contains 16 residues. The CDR3 sequence is CASSQTGYDSNQPQHF. The CDR3 nucleotides are TGTGCCAGCAGCCAAACAGGGTATGACAGCAATCAGCCCCAGCATTTT.

The chain employs TRBV2 and TRBJ1-1, with unresolved D. CDR1 SNHLY and CDR2 FYNNEI come from the germline V gene. The V end was cut by 6 bases, the J end by 0 bases, with 11 bases between. The CDR3 spans 14 residues. DNA of the CDR3: TGTGCCAGCAGCCCCGATATGATGAACACTGAAGCTTTCTTT. This translates into CASSPDMMNTEAFF.

The genes are TRBV10-2 and TRBJ1-5, with D perhaps TRBD1 (5 bases). This CDR3 contains 14 residues. CDR1 WSHSY and CDR2 SAAADI come from the germline V gene. V shed 4 bases and J shed 4 bases, with 11 bases lying between them. CDR3 coding DNA: TGCGCCAGCAGTGCGTCCAGGGAAAATCAGCCCCAGCATTTT. This codes for CASSASRENQPQHF.

The CDR3 coding sequence is TGTGCCAGCACGAACACTAACTATGGCTACACCTTC. Encoded protein: CASTNTNYGYTF. The genes are TRBV6-6 and TRBJ1-2, with unresolved D. V was pared by 7 bases and J by 0 bases, with 6 bases between. Looked up from germline, CDR1 is MNHNY and CDR2 is SVGAGI (reference sequence). The CDR3 consists of 12 residues.

J is TRBJ2-7 and V is TRBV14, with a weak D call TRBD2 (5 bases). Germline-derived CDR1 and CDR2 are SGHDN and FVKESK. The V end was cut by 0 bases, the J end by 2 bases, with 11 bases between. This CDR3 has 15 amino acids. CDR3 in amino acids: CASSQDRTWAYEQYF. For the CDR3, the DNA is TGTGCCAGCAGCCAAGATCGGACTTGGGCCTACGAGCAGTACTTC.

The CDR3 nucleotides are TGTGCCAGCAGCTTGGATGTGCGGGGCCTCGGTTCACCCCTCCACTTT. Encoded protein: CASSLDVRGLGSPLHF. The chain employs TRBV5-4 and TRBJ1-6; D is possibly TRBD1 (5 bases). V lost 0 bases to trimming and J lost 9 bases, with 16 bases between them. The CDR3 contains 16 residues. CDR1 and CDR2 from the germline V gene are SGHNT and YYREEE (reference sequence).

V usage is TRBV2 and J usage is TRBJ2-3; perhaps TRBD2 as D (5 bases). With 7 bases removed from V and 4 bases from J, the gap between germline ends came to 24 bases. CDR1 and CDR2 (germline): SNHLY, FYNNEI. There are 17 residues in the CDR3. As DNA, the CDR3 is TGTGCCAGCATTAGCCGGGAAGGCAAGGATAGGGCAGATACGCAGTATTTT. Protein sequence: CASISREGKDRADTQYF.

The chain uses TRBV7-9 and TRBJ2-7; D unresolved. The CDR3 runs to 14 residues. The germline CDR1 and CDR2 sequences are SEHNR and FQNEAQ (reference sequence). The germline V and J ends were trimmed by 5 bases and 13 bases, with 24 bases remaining between them. The CDR3 sequence: CASSEPLGPSLYYF. DNA for the CDR3: TGTGCCAGCAGCGAACCCCTCGGCCCCTCGTTATACTACTTC.

A few counts support this clone. This chain links TRBV4-3 with TRBJ1-2, with D uncertain. CDR3 length: 16 amino acids. The V and J ends lost 1 base and 7 bases respectively, with 19 bases between them. CDR1 LGHNA and CDR2 YSLEER come from the germline V gene. The CDR3 DNA follows: TGCGCCAGCAGCCAAGGTTCCTCAGGCCCGGTGTTTGGCTACACCTTC. Encoded protein: CASSQGSSGPVFGYTF.

Regarding this clone: The identical CDR3 is also encoded by other nucleotide sequences in the sample. The chain uses TRBV19 and TRBJ1-5; no clear D gene. The CDR3 is made up of 14 amino acids. The V end lost 1 base, the J end lost 4 bases, and 8 bases lay between the germline ends. Per the germline V gene, CDR1 is LNHDA and CDR2 is SQIVND (reference sequence). The CDR3 nucleotides are TGTGCCAGTAGTATAGCCACGGGAAATCAGCCCCAGCATTTT. It yields the protein CASSIATGNQPQHF.

V and J are TRBV7-8 and TRBJ1-2; tentative D call: TRBD1 (5 bases). Per the germline V gene, CDR1 is SGHVS and CDR2 is FQNEAQ. V was pared by 2 bases and J by 8 bases, with 15 bases between. This CDR3 region has 14 residues. The CDR3 here is CASSLIGDPWGYTF. For the CDR3, the DNA is TGTGCCAGCAGCTTAATAGGGGATCCGTGGGGCTACACCTTC. The whole variable domain, remainder taken from reference TRBV7-8 and TRBJ1-2, is GAGVSQSPRYKVAKRGQDVALRCDPISGHVSLFWYQQALGQGPEFLTYFQNEAQLDKSGLPSDRFFAERPEGSVSTLKIQRTQQEDSAVYLCASSLIGDPWGYTFGSGTRLTVV.

The gene calls are TRBV5-4 and TRBJ2-2, with 8 bases matching TRBD1. From germline, CDR1 is SGHNT and CDR2 YYREEE (reference sequence). The CDR3 has 15 amino acids. The trim removed 4 bases at V and 1 base at J, leaving 3 bases unmatched. CDR3 coding DNA: TGTGCCAGCAGCCCCGGGACAGGGAACACCGGGGAGCTGTTTTTT. It codes for CASSPGTGNTGELFF.

The V gene is TRBV19, the J gene TRBJ2-1, with TRBD2 matching over 9 bases. Per germline, CDR1 LNHDA and CDR2 SQIVND (reference sequence). The CDR3 totals 16 residues. V lost 4 bases and J lost 0; bases outside the gene matches: 4. The CDR3 DNA follows: TGTGCCAGTAGTAAAACAGCGGGGGGCTCCTACAATGAGCAGTTCTTC. The encoded protein is CASSKTAGGSYNEQFF. Together with reference TRBV19 and TRBJ2-1, the CDR3 gives the full variable domain: DGGITQSPKYLFRKEGQNVTLSCEQNLNHDAMYWYRQDPGQGLRLIYYSQIVNDFQKGDIAEGYSVSREKKESFPLTVTSAQKNPTAFYLCASSKTAGGSYNEQFFGPGTRLTVL.

The rearrangement joins TRBV3-1 (or the pseudogene TRBV3-2) to TRBJ2-6; TRBD1 might be the D (5 bases). The CDR3 spans 16 residues. Germline CDR1 reads LGHDT; CDR2 reads YNNKEL (reference sequence). Trimming took off 5 bases at V and 1 base at J, with 12 bases between the two ends. DNA of the CDR3: TGTGCCAGCAGCTGGAACAGGCAATCTGGGGCCAACGTCCTGACTTTC. This sequence encodes CASSWNRQSGANVLTF.

The CDR3 DNA reads as TGTGCCTGGGGACGGTACAATGAGCAGTTCTTC. This encodes CAWGRYNEQFF. This chain connects TRBV30 to TRBJ2-1; D gene ambiguous. Germline V CDR1 and CDR2: GTSNPN, SVGIG (reference sequence). This CDR3 comprises 11 residues. Between the trimmed V and J ends, which lost 5 bases and 4 bases, there was a span of 6 bases.